Listed here are 16 T cell receptor beta chains from one sample, sequenced in a study of T cell changes during pregnancy in multiple sclerosis. The protocol was immunoSEQ multiplex PCR, while the TCRdb copy is restricted to in-frame clones and leaves out a portion. The sample carries tens of thousands of clones, around 90% recorded once. The sample in question was CD4+ T cells from peripheral blood mononuclear cells, obtained before pregnancy. The receptors derive from a female donor with multiple sclerosis, enrolled in a pregnancy study.

In this sample, this clone turned up a few times. The J gene is TRBJ2-1, the V gene TRBV6-1; 12 nucleotides line up with TRBD2. Germline CDR1 reads MNHNS; CDR2 reads SASEGT. Losses at the gene ends were 9 bases for V and 0 bases for J; bases not matched to a gene: 3. CDR3 length: 15 amino acids. The CDR3 protein is CASGLAGSSYNEQFF. As DNA, the CDR3 is TGTGCCAGTGGACTAGCGGGGAGCTCCTACAATGAGCAGTTCTTC.

The genes are TRBV2 and TRBJ2-7, with TRBD2 matching over 8 bases. The CDR3 spans 15 residues. The V gene end was trimmed by 2 bases and the J gene end by 2 bases; junction bases not matched to a gene: 5. Per germline, CDR1 SNHLY and CDR2 FYNNEI. DNA for the CDR3: TGTGCCAGCAGTGAACGTCGAGCGGGGGCCTACGAGCAGTACTTC. Translated: CASSERRAGAYEQYF.

The V call is TRBV28, the J call TRBJ2-7, with TRBD2 matching 7 bases. Germline lookup yields CDR1 MDHEN and CDR2 SYDVKM. The J segment lost 11 bases and the V segment lost 3 bases, leaving 4 bases of the junction unmatched. CDR3 size: 11 residues. The CDR3 coding sequence is TGTGCCAGCAGTTTCCCCCGGGAGGAGTACTTC. This codes for CASSFPREEYF.

This chain links TRBV2 with TRBJ2-7; 8 bases fit TRBD1. CDR3 length equals 15 residues. With 3 bases clipped from V and 4 bases from J, the junction kept 8 bases outside the gene matches. Germline CDR1 is SNHLY and CDR2 is FYNNEI. The CDR3 protein is CASSDYGTGLYEQYF. For the CDR3, the DNA is TGTGCCAGCAGTGACTACGGGACAGGTTTGTACGAGCAGTACTTC.

The chain joins TRBV7-8 to TRBJ2-7, with D possibly being TRBD2 (5 bases). The germline V gene has CDR1 SGHVS and CDR2 FQNEAQ. The V end lost 4 bases, the J end lost 2 bases, and 12 bases lay between the germline ends. This CDR3 spans 14 amino acids. In nucleotides, the CDR3 is TGTGCCAGCAGCTCTAGCCCTCGCGCCTACGAGCAGTACTTC. As protein: CASSSSPRAYEQYF.

This clone has only one observation. The chain recombines TRBV28 with TRBJ2-4; the D gene is possibly TRBD2 (5 bases). V dropped 6 bases and J dropped 6 bases, with 12 bases sitting between them. CDR3 size: 13 residues. Germline lookup yields CDR1 MDHEN and CDR2 SYDVKM. In DNA, the CDR3 is TGTGCCAGCAGCCAATCGAGGGTAAACATTCAGTACTTC. Its translation: CASSQSRVNIQYF. The variable domain in full, completed from reference TRBV28 and TRBJ2-4, reads DVKVTQSSRYLVKRTGEKVFLECVQDMDHENMFWYRQDPGLGLRLIYFSYDVKMKEKGDIPEGYSVSREKKERFSLILESASTNQTSMYLCASSQSRVNIQYFGAGTRLSVL.

V gene TRBV29-1 combines with J gene TRBJ2-3; TRBD2 agrees at 8 bases. The V and J ends lost 6 bases and 4 bases, in that order; junction bases with no gene match: 9. The CDR3 has 14 amino acids. Germline V lookup: CDR1 SQVTM, CDR2 ANQGSEA. CDR3 DNA sequence: TGCAGCGTGGGGTTAGCGGGGATGGCAGATACGCAGTATTTT. Translated: CSVGLAGMADTQYF.

V usage is TRBV2 and J usage is TRBJ2-1; 7 bases are shared with TRBD1. The CDR3 is 14 amino acids. The trim removed 10 bases at V and 8 bases at J, leaving 14 bases unmatched. Germline loops: CDR1 SNHLY, CDR2 FYNNEI. The CDR3 reads CATPMQGGGDEQFF. CDR3 sequence (DNA): TGTGCCACCCCCATGCAAGGGGGCGGCGATGAGCAGTTCTTC.

This clone was recorded only once. The chain has TRBV4-2 and TRBJ2-7, with 8 bases lining up with TRBD1. CDR3 length: 15 residues. CDR1 and CDR2 (germline): LGHNA, YNFKEQ. V dropped 4 bases and J dropped 2; count of bases not matched to a gene: 7. DNA for the CDR3: TGTGCCAGCAGCCCCTTTGTGGGACAGGCCTACGAGCAGTACTTC. It encodes CASSPFVGQAYEQYF.

The gene calls are TRBV11-2 and TRBJ2-1, with TRBD2 matching 10 bases. Germline values: CDR1 SGHAT, CDR2 FQNNGV. This CDR3 comprises 16 residues. V dropped 5 bases and J dropped 6; count of bases not matched to a gene: 10. CDR3 loop: CASSPTLAGPINEQFF. DNA of the CDR3: TGTGCCAGCAGCCCAACACTAGCGGGGCCTATCAATGAGCAGTTCTTC.

V usage is TRBV6-1 and J usage is TRBJ2-7, with a possible D match to TRBD2 (5 bases). CDR1 is MNHNS, CDR2 SASEGT, per germline. Trimming stripped 7 bases from V and 0 bases from J, with 16 bases between. This CDR3 has 15 residues. Here the CDR3 DNA reads TGTGCCAGCACCCCCACAGCGGCTAGCTCCTACGAGCAGTACTTC. Translation gives CASTPTAASSYEQYF.

J is TRBJ1-2 and V is TRBV15; no reliable D call. Trimming pared 1 base from V and 8 bases from J, leaving 8 bases between. There are 12 residues in the CDR3. Germline values: CDR1 LNHNV, CDR2 YYDKDF (reference sequence). CDR3 coding DNA: TGTGCCACCAGCAGAGGCAGAGGAGGCTACACCTTC. Protein product: CATSRGRGGYTF.

The genes are TRBV7-8 and TRBJ2-1; no reliable D call. Germline CDR1 SGHVS, CDR2 FQNEAQ. The V end lost 4 bases, the J end lost 7 bases, and 11 bases lay between the germline ends. The CDR3 loop spans 13 amino acids. CDR3 DNA sequence: TGTGCCAGCAGCTGGGCTTTTGGGAATGAGCAGTTCTTC. Translated, it gives CASSWAFGNEQFF.

The chain combines TRBV5-1 with TRBJ1-1; 8 nucleotides align to TRBD1. The CDR3 covers 15 residues. Germline loops: CDR1 SGHRS, CDR2 YFSETQ. Trimming removed 2 bases from V and 1 base from J; junction bases left unmatched: 4. CDR3 nucleotide sequence: TGCGCCAGCAGCTTCGACAGGGGTGCGAACACTGAAGCTTTCTTT. Translated, it gives CASSFDRGANTEAFF.

In its sample, this clone was seen once. The chain is built from TRBV5-1 and TRBJ2-7; D perhaps matches TRBD2 (5 bases). V was pared by 2 bases and J by 3 bases, with 15 bases between. CDR1 and CDR2 from the germline V gene are SGHRS and YFSETQ. This CDR3 has 15 amino acids. CDR3 sequence (DNA): TGCGCCAGCAGCTTTCAAGTTGGGAGCCTCTACGAGCAGTACTTC. It is translated as CASSFQVGSLYEQYF.

The rearrangement uses TRBV2 and TRBJ2-1; 12 positions match TRBD2. The CDR3 is made up of 19 amino acids. The trim removed 6 bases at V and 0 bases at J, leaving 12 bases unmatched. The germline gives CDR1 SNHLY, CDR2 FYNNEI. CDR3 sequence reads: CASSFTSGGLPFSYNEQFF. The CDR3 DNA is TGTGCCAGCAGCTTTACTAGCGGGGGGTTGCCGTTCTCCTACAATGAGCAGTTCTTC.